This record covers a single T cell receptor (beta chain). One junction end does not reproduce the germline sequence, and a read error may be involved. Genomic DNA provided the template from which TCR beta VDJ and CDR3 profiles were obtained. One entry per CDR3 protein, called by TCRdb with MiXCR from the reads. The sample yields approximately 98,000 distinct CDR3 sequences, 40% to 65% seen once. This sample stems from a study of CD8+CD57+ T cells in acquired aplastic anemia. CDR1 and CDR2 from the germline V gene are MGHRA and YSYEKL. This CDR3 region has 19 residues. The specimen was sorted CD4+, CD8+, or CD8+CD57+ T cells (not recorded which) from PBMCs. The origin of this receptor is a human donor in good health, serving as a control. The chain employs TRBV4-1 and TRBJ2-2; D assignment may be TRBD1 or TRBD2 (6 bases each). The CDR3 here is CASSQGDIVGTPNTGGLFF. Here the CDR3 DNA reads TGCGCCAGCAGCCAAGGAGATATAGTGGGGACACCGAACACCGGGGGGCTGTTTTTT.